The T cell receptor (beta chain) described here comes from a study of Ad26.COV2.S vaccination and SARS-CoV-2 variants. Documented treatment: about 20 received Ad26.COV2.S at low or high dose, single or two shots; five or six received placebo; per-sample allocation not given. Sampling was done on day 63 after the first vaccine or placebo injection. Donor was an adult aged 18-55 years in Boston. The CDR3 runs 14 residues. V was shortened by 4 bases and J by 0 bases, with 10 bases between the two germline ends. Germline CDR1 is SGHRS and CDR2 is YFSETQ. To note about this clone: This same CDR3 is encoded by further DNA sequences in the sample.

TCRdb keeps only in-frame clones here, not all; method: immunoSEQ multiplex PCR. The sample lists approximately 400,000 clones, 70% to 90% seen once, with about 3.3% in the top ten. The TCR comes from a person aged 18-65 years who received the Ad26.COV2.S COVID-19 vaccine or a placebo. The specimen comprised peripheral blood, sampled in a trial of Ad26.COV2.S vaccine versus placebo. V is TRBV5-1 and J is TRBJ1-2, with a tentative D call TRBD1 (6 bases). The CDR3 bases are TGCGCCAGCAGCCCAGGACAGCCTAACTATGGCTACACCTTC. Amino acid sequence: CASSPGQPNYGYTF. Together with reference TRBV5-1 and TRBJ1-2, the CDR3 gives the full variable domain: KAGVTQTPRYLIKTRGQQVTLSCSPISGHRSVSWYQQTPGQGLQFLFEYFSETQRNKGNFPGRFSGRQFSNSRSEMNVSTLELGDSALYLCASSPGQPNYGYTFGSGTRLTVV.